The 25 T cell receptor beta chains presented below share a single source sample, sequenced in a study of OX40 agonist ivuxolimab in advanced cancers. Some clones are missing from TCRdb's copy, which holds only in-frame ones; the method was immunoSEQ multiplex PCR. The sample includes tens of thousands of clones, 80% to 90% of them seen just once. Sample: CD4+ or CD8+ T cells sorted from blood, taken in a trial of the OX40 agonist ivuxolimab. These receptors were taken from an adult with an advanced solid tumor such as melanoma, head and neck, liver or kidney cancer.

This clone was observed a single time. J is TRBJ2-1 and V is TRBV11-2, with TRBD2 matching 8 bases. J lost 1 base, V lost 4 bases, and 12 bases had no gene match. The length of the CDR3 is 18 residues. Germline V gene lookup returns CDR1 SGHAT and CDR2 FQNNGV. In DNA, the CDR3 is TGTGCCAGCAGCTCCCAAGCGCCGGGACTAGGTTCCTACAATGAGCAGTTCTTC. Amino acids: CASSSQAPGLGSYNEQFF.

The CDR3, as DNA: TGTGCCAGCAGATACAGGGGGCGTGAAAATGAGCAGTTCTTC. It yields the protein CASRYRGRENEQFF. This chain links TRBV2 with TRBJ2-1, with 9 bases aligning to TRBD1. With V trimmed by 6 bases and J by 7 bases, 7 bases remained unmatched. Germline V gene data show CDR1 as SNHLY and CDR2 as FYNNEI. The CDR3 totals 14 residues.

The genes are TRBV10-3 and TRBJ1-6, with D uncertain. Germline CDR1 and CDR2: ENHRY and SYGVKD. Trimming removed 7 bases at V and 9 bases at J, with 13 bases between. This CDR3 is 13 amino acids long. CDR3 bases: TGTGCCATCAATCGGGCAACGGGTTCACCCCTCCACTTT. Its protein product is CAINRATGSPLHF.

This sequence joins TRBV15 and TRBJ2-1; D is unclear. The CDR3 runs to 16 residues. CDR1 and CDR2 (germline): LNHNV, YYDKDF (reference sequence). V was cut by 0 bases and J by 5 bases, with 14 bases left in between. The CDR3 spells CATSRDRSPTDNEQFF. DNA for the CDR3: TGTGCCACCAGCAGAGATCGCAGCCCCACGGACAATGAGCAGTTCTTC.

This clone has just a few counts. The chain recombines TRBV6-1 with TRBJ2-1; 9 bases fit TRBD2. The CDR3 sequence is 14 residues long. Unmatched junction bases numbered 8, after V lost 2 bases and J lost 12 bases. Germline lookup yields CDR1 MNHNS and CDR2 SASEGT. CDR3 sequence reads: CASSESGGRRLQFF. CDR3 DNA: TGTGCCAGCAGTGAAAGCGGGGGGCGGCGATTGCAGTTCTTC.

J is TRBJ2-5 and V is TRBV7-2; TRBD2 matches 9 bases. Trimming at V came to 1 base and at J to 1 base, leaving 4 bases not matched to a gene. The CDR3 contains 16 residues. In germline, CDR1 is SGHTA, CDR2 FQGNSA. The CDR3 DNA follows: TGTGCCAGCAGCTTAGTTCCTAGCGGGATCCAAGAGACCCAGTACTTC. Translation gives CASSLVPSGIQETQYF.

This chain uses TRBV18 with TRBJ2-7; D is unclear. This CDR3 has 14 amino acids. V lost 0 bases and J 0 bases, leaving 6 bases between the germline ends. Germline CDR1 and CDR2: KGHSH and LQKENI. CDR3 nucleotide sequence: TGTGCCAGCTCACCACCGAGCCTCTCCTACGAGCAGTACTTC. This codes for CASSPPSLSYEQYF.

CDR3: CASSEYTGELFF. The DNA of the CDR3 is TGTGCCAGCTCGGAGTACACCGGGGAGCTGTTTTTT. This chain links TRBV18 with TRBJ2-2; D not resolved. Trimming stripped 6 bases from V and 3 bases from J, with 5 bases between. The CDR3 runs to 12 residues. Germline V gives CDR1 KGHSH, CDR2 LQKENI.

The V and J genes are TRBV11-2 and TRBJ1-1, with 11 bases identical to TRBD1. The CDR3 spans 14 residues. V was clipped by 4 bases and J by 4 bases; unmatched bases: 2. CDR1 SGHAT and CDR2 FQNNGV come from the germline V gene. The DNA for the CDR3 is TGTGCCAGCAGCTGGGGGACAGGGGGCACTGAAGCTTTCTTT. Translating it yields CASSWGTGGTEAFF. Full variable domain (rest looked up from reference TRBV11-2 and TRBJ1-1): EAGVAQSPRYKIIEKRQSVAFWCNPISGHATLYWYQQILGQGPKLLIQFQNNGVVDDSQLPKDRFSAERLKGVDSTLKIQPAKLEDSAVYLCASSWGTGGTEAFFGQGTRLTVV.

The chain carries TRBV11-1 and TRBJ2-2; TRBD2 aligns across 10 bases. The CDR3 has 16 residues. Trimming took 3 bases from V and 5 from J; bases not matched to a gene: 6. CDR1 and CDR2 (germline): SGHAT, FQDESV (reference sequence). CDR3 sequence (DNA): TGTGCCAGCAGCTTGGGGACTAGCGCGAGGACCGGGGAGCTGTTTTTT. Its protein is CASSLGTSARTGELFF.

The chain is built from TRBV28 and TRBJ1-5, with 10 nucleotides matching TRBD1. J was trimmed by 3 bases and V by 5 bases; bases with no gene match: 10. The CDR3 is 17 residues long. CDR1 is MDHEN, CDR2 SYDVKM, per germline. DNA of the CDR3: TGTGCCAGCAGTCCCCCGGGACAGGGGATACTCAATCAGCCCCAGCATTTT. Its translation is CASSPPGQGILNQPQHF. The whole variable domain, filled in from reference TRBV28 and TRBJ1-5, reads DVKVTQSSRYLVKRTGEKVFLECVQDMDHENMFWYRQDPGLGLRLIYFSYDVKMKEKGDIPEGYSVSREKKERFSLILESASTNQTSMYLCASSPPGQGILNQPQHFGDGTRLSIL.

The chain recombines TRBV19 with TRBJ2-3; unclear D gene. Trimming stripped 7 bases from V and 6 bases from J, with 14 bases between. The CDR3 spans 13 residues. Germline V gene sequence: CDR1 LNHDA, CDR2 SQIVND (reference sequence). CDR3 nucleotides: TGTGCCAGTAAGGAGTCCATATTGGATACGCAGTATTTT. Residues: CASKESILDTQYF.

V usage is TRBV5-1 and J usage is TRBJ2-1, with D perhaps being TRBD1 or TRBD2 (5 bases each). Trimming removed 4 bases from V and 6 bases from J, with 14 bases in between. Per germline, CDR1 SGHRS and CDR2 YFSETQ. This CDR3 region has 14 residues. CDR3 sequence: CASSPGTEGNEQFF. The CDR3 DNA sequence: TGCGCCAGCAGCCCCGGGACCGAGGGCAATGAGCAGTTCTTC.

The chain uses TRBV7-2 and TRBJ2-3, with D possibly TRBD2 on 5 matching bases. Between the trimmed V and J ends, which lost 2 bases and 5 bases, there was a span of 17 bases. The V gene's germline CDR1 is SGHTA and CDR2 FQGNSA. The CDR3 is made up of 16 amino acids. The CDR3 region has the DNA TGTGCCAGCAGCTTATATGGCGGACCCCGGGGAGATACGCAGTATTTT. This sequence encodes CASSLYGGPRGDTQYF.

The rearrangement uses TRBV27 and TRBJ2-2; D is tentatively TRBD1 or TRBD2 (5 bases each). V lost 3 bases to trimming and J lost 7 bases, with 15 bases between them. The CDR3 is 15 amino acids. CDR1 and CDR2 (germline): MNHEY, SMNVEV (reference sequence). The CDR3 loop reads CASSFSWERGGELFF. In DNA, the CDR3 is TGTGCCAGCAGTTTCTCGTGGGAGAGGGGCGGGGAGCTGTTTTTT.

J is TRBJ1-1 and V is TRBV7-9; 10 nucleotides agree with TRBD1. There are 14 residues in the CDR3. J gave up 5 bases and V 1 base, and 1 base lay outside the gene matches. CDR1 is SEHNR and CDR2 is FQNEAQ in the germline V gene (reference sequence). CDR3 sequence: CASSLGQGATEAFF. As DNA, the CDR3 is TGTGCCAGCAGCTTAGGACAGGGGGCAACTGAAGCTTTCTTT. The full variable domain, completed using reference TRBV7-9 and TRBJ1-1, is DTGVSQNPRHKITKRGQNVTFRCDPISEHNRLYWYRQTLGQGPEFLTYFQNEAQLEKSRLLSDRFSAERPKGSFSTLEIQRTEQGDSAMYLCASSLGQGATEAFFGQGTRLTVV.

The V call is TRBV7-9, the J call TRBJ2-5, with D possibly matching TRBD2 (5 bases). The CDR3 is 13 amino acids. CDR1 and CDR2 from the germline V gene are SEHNR and FQNEAQ (reference sequence). Trimming stripped 1 base from V and 5 bases from J, with 8 bases between. The CDR3 nucleotides read TGTGCCAGCAGCTTAGAGGGAGCTGAGACCCAGTACTTC. This translates into CASSLEGAETQYF. The full variable domain, in which reference TRBV7-9 and TRBJ2-5 provide the parts outside the CDR3, is DTGVSQNPRHKITKRGQNVTFRCDPISEHNRLYWYRQTLGQGPEFLTYFQNEAQLEKSRLLSDRFSAERPKGSFSTLEIQRTEQGDSAMYLCASSLEGAETQYFGPGTRLLVL.

This chain joins TRBV5-1 and TRBJ2-5, with D perhaps matching TRBD1 or TRBD2 (5 bases each). Germline CDR1 SGHRS, CDR2 YFSETQ. V was pared by 0 bases and J by 3 bases, with 12 bases between. The CDR3 sequence is 15 residues long. The CDR3 DNA is TGCGCCAGCAGCTTGGAACCACAGGAGGAAGAGACCCAGTACTTC. This encodes CASSLEPQEEETQYF.

V gene TRBV5-6 combines with J gene TRBJ2-7; 12 bases fit TRBD2. CDR1 SGHDT and CDR2 YYEEEE come from the germline V gene. With 1 base clipped from V and 6 bases from J, the junction kept 2 bases outside the gene matches. This CDR3 region has 14 residues. For the CDR3, the DNA is TGTGCCAGCAGCTTGAGACTAGCGGGAGCCGAGCAGTACTTC. As protein: CASSLRLAGAEQYF.

The V gene is TRBV13, the J gene TRBJ2-3; 8 nucleotides agree with TRBD2. The J segment lost 8 bases and the V segment lost 6 bases, leaving 10 bases of the junction unmatched. In germline, CDR1 is PRHDT, CDR2 FYEKMQ (reference sequence). This CDR3 has 14 amino acids. The CDR3 DNA sequence: TGTGCCAGCAGGAAAGCGGGAGCGAAAATTACGCAGTATTTT. Residues: CASRKAGAKITQYF.

The table lists this clone with a count of one. The rearrangement links TRBV28 to TRBJ1-3; D is unresolved. CDR3 size: 14 residues. Trimming stripped 7 bases from V and 2 bases from J, with 12 bases between. Germline V gene data show CDR1 as MDHEN and CDR2 as SYDVKM. In nucleotides, the CDR3 is TGTGCCAGCACTGCACGGGGTACTGGAAACACCATATATTTT. Translation gives CASTARGTGNTIYF.

This chain uses TRBV18 with TRBJ2-7, with TRBD2 matching over 11 bases. CDR1 and CDR2 (germline): KGHSH, LQKENI. V shed 4 bases and J 6 bases; nucleotides not matched to a gene: 11. There are 16 residues in the CDR3. Written as DNA, the CDR3 is TGTGCCAGCTCACAAGAGGTGTTAGCGGGAGGGCGCGAGCAGTACTTC. This translates into CASSQEVLAGGREQYF. Complete variable domain (other parts from reference TRBV18 and TRBJ2-7): NAGVMQNPRHLVRRRGQEARLRCSPMKGHSHVYWYRQLPEEGLKFMVYLQKENIIDESGMPKERFSAEFPKEGPSILRIQQVVRGDSAAYFCASSQEVLAGGREQYFGPGTRLTVT.

V is TRBV11-2 and J is TRBJ2-5; D gene ambiguous. CDR1 SGHAT and CDR2 FQNNGV come from the germline V gene. The CDR3 loop spans 14 amino acids. V was trimmed by 5 bases and J by 0 bases, leaving 10 bases between them. The CDR3 nucleotides read TGTGCCAGCAGCGCCCGCGTGGACCAAGAGACCCAGTACTTC. This translates into CASSARVDQETQYF. Using reference TRBV11-2 and TRBJ2-5 for the parts outside the CDR3, the full variable domain is EAGVAQSPRYKIIEKRQSVAFWCNPISGHATLYWYQQILGQGPKLLIQFQNNGVVDDSQLPKDRFSAERLKGVDSTLKIQPAKLEDSAVYLCASSARVDQETQYFGPGTRLLVL.

The chain links TRBV20-1 to TRBJ2-7; D possibly corresponds to TRBD1 (6 bases). Trimming removed 6 bases at V and 5 bases at J, with 11 bases between. This CDR3 is 11 amino acids long. Germline-derived CDR1 and CDR2 are DFQATT and SNEGSKA (reference sequence). Here the CDR3 reads CSAHRANEQYF. The CDR3 coding sequence is TGCAGTGCCCACAGGGCTAACGAGCAGTACTTC.

The chain combines TRBV28 with TRBJ1-5; D gene uncertain. Germline V CDR1 and CDR2: MDHEN, SYDVKM. There are 15 residues in the CDR3. The V end was cut by 2 bases, the J end by 4 bases, with 12 bases between. The CDR3 nucleotides read TGTGCCAGCAGTTTACAATACGGGGAGAATCAGCCCCAGCATTTT. Translated, it gives CASSLQYGENQPQHF.